A selection of T cell receptor beta chains follows, all from one sample in a study of CXCR3-negative and CXCR3-positive naive CD8 T cells. TCRdb reprocessed the 5' RACE reads and reports one entry per CDR3 protein, with no DNA. Recorded for this sample: approximately 7,000 distinct CDR3 sequences. Sample: naive CXCR3+ CD8+ T cells from blood. All receptors come from a human donor in good health. Some clones in this sample may be carry-over from other donors' samples. The CDR3 runs from the conserved cysteine through the conserved F or W. Some rows mark clone size as missing; the rest say once, few, many or name a class of expanded clone.

v_call,j_call,clone_size,cdr3_length,cdr3_aa
TRBV7-2,TRBJ1-1,.,15,CASSLARTSNTEAFF
TRBV18,TRBJ2-3,medium-sized,16,CASSPEWARAADTQYF
TRBV7-2,TRBJ2-1,.,16,CASSLGLISSYNEQFF
TRBV27,TRBJ2-7,medium-sized,13,CASSLSRSNEQYF
TRBV29-1,TRBJ2-3,.,15,CSSGGSGRALDTQYF
TRBV14,TRBJ1-1,medium-sized,12,CASSQDRAEAFF
TRBV14,TRBJ2-1,.,19,CASSQVYSSTTRTYNEQFF
TRBV25-1,TRBJ2-7,.,13,CASSELGQYEQYF
TRBV20-1,TRBJ1-1,medium-sized,15,CSAPPRTGVNTEAFF
TRBV6-6,TRBJ2-2,.,16,CASSYSVLAATGELFF
TRBV29-1,TRBJ2-1,.,11,CSVISGNEQFF
TRBV21-1,TRBJ2-7,.,17,CASSKRSRDRGSYEQYF
TRBV20-1,TRBJ2-7,medium-sized,14,CSARDSERAYEQYF
TRBV7-2,TRBJ1-2,medium-sized,15,CASSQTGTGSYGYTF
TRBV20-1,TRBJ1-1,.,13,CSARVPANTEAFF
TRBV29-1,TRBJ2-1,medium-sized,14,CSASDGTGYNEQFF
TRBV23-1,TRBJ2-7,.,13,CASSQPVGRFRSF